This T cell receptor (beta chain) was found in a study of blood T cell repertoires in COVID-19. Overall study context: Samples came from the United States, Italy and Spain, spanning acute and convalescent COVID-19. PBMCs, B-cell-depleted T cells, or T cells provided the cDNA or gDNA that made up the material.

Original data processing: Estimation of nucleated cell counts relied on the amplification of reference gene primers. Here immunoSEQ multiplex PCR was the method, and the copy in TCRdb shows in-frame clones only, minus some. For V, J and clone size, that table is used; D and trimming come from the DNA. The top ten clones hold about an eighth of a sample with 150,000 or so clones, approximately 82% of them seen once. V was trimmed by 0 bases and J by 4 bases, leaving 7 bases between them. Germline-derived CDR1 and CDR2 are SGHDT and YYEEEE. The CDR3 runs 14 residues. The sequencing sample was made of peripheral blood. The J gene is TRBJ2-2, the V gene TRBV5-6; D ambiguous. The receptor comes from a man aged 65 to 79 who had recovered from COVID-19. CDR3 residues: CASSLAPGTGELFF. CDR3 DNA sequence: TGTGCCAGCAGCTTGGCGCCAGGCACCGGGGAGCTGTTTTTT.